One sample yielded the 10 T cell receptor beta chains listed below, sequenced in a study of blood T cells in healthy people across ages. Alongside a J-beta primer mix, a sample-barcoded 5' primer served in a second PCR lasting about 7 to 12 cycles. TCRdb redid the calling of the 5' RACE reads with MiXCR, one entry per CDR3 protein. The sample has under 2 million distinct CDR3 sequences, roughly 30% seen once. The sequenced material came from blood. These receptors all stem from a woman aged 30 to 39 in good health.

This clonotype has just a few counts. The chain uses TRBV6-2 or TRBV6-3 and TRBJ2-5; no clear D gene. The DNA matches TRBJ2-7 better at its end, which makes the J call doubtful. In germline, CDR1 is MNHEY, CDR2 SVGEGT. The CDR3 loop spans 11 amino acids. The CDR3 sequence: CASSYPHEQYF. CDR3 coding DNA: TGTGCCAGCAGTTACCCTCACGAGCAGTACTTC.

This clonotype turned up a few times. The CDR3 DNA is TGCGCCAGCAGCTACAGGGATACCTATGGCTACACCTTC. Its translation is CASSYRDTYGYTF. The rearrangement links TRBV5-1 to TRBJ1-2, with a possible D match to TRBD1 (6 bases). This CDR3 is 13 amino acids long. In germline, CDR1 is SGHRS, CDR2 YFSETQ. Between the trimmed V and J ends, which lost 3 bases and 4 bases, there was a span of 10 bases.

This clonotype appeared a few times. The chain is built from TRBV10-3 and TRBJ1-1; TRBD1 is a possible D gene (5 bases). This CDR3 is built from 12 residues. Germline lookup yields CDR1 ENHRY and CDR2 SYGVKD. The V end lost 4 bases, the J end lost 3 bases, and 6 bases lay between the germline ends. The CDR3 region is CAISGGDTEAFF. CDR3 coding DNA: TGTGCCATCAGTGGAGGGGACACTGAAGCTTTCTTT.

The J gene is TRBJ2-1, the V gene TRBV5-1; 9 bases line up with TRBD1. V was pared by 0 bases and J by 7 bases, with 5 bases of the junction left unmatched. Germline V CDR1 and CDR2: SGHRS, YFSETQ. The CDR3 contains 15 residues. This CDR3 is CASSLAGDRANEQFF. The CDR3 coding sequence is TGCGCCAGCAGCTTGGCCGGGGACAGGGCGAATGAGCAGTTCTTC. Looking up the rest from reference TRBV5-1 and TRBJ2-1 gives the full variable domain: KAGVTQTPRYLIKTRGQQVTLSCSPISGHRSVSWYQQTPGQGLQFLFEYFSETQRNKGNFPGRFSGRQFSNSRSEMNVSTLELGDSALYLCASSLAGDRANEQFFGPGTRLTVL.

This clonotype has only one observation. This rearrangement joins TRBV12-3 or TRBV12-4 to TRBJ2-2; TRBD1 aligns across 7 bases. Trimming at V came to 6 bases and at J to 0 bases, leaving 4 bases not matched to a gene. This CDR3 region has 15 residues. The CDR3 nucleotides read TGTGCCAGCAGGGACAGGTCGGCGAACACCGGGGAGCTGTTTTTT. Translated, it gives CASRDRSANTGELFF.

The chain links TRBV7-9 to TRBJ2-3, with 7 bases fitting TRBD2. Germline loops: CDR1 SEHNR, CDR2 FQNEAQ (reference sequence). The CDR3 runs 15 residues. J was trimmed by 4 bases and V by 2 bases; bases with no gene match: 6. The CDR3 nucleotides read TGTGCCAGCAGCTTAACTCTAGCGGAGGCAGATACGCAGTATTTT. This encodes CASSLTLAEADTQYF.

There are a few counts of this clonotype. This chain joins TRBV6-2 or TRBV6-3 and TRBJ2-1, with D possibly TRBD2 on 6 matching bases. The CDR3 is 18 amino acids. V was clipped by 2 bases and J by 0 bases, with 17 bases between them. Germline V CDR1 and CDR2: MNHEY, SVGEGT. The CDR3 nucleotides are TGTGCCAGCAGTTACGTAGGTTGGGGGGTGAGCTCCTACAATGAGCAGTTCTTC. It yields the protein CASSYVGWGVSSYNEQFF.

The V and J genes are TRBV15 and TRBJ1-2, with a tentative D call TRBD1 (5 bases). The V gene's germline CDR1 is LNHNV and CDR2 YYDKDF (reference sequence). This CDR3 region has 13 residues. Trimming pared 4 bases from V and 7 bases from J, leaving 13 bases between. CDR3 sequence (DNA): TGTGCCACCAGCATTTTCCAGGGAAGTGGCTACACCTTC. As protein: CATSIFQGSGYTF.

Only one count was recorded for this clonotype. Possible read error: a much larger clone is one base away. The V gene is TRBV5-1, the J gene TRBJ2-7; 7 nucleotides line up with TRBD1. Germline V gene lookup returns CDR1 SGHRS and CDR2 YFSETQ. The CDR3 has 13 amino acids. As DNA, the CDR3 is TGCGCCAGCAGCTGGACAGGAACCTACGAGCACTACTTC. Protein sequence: CASSWTGTYEHYF.

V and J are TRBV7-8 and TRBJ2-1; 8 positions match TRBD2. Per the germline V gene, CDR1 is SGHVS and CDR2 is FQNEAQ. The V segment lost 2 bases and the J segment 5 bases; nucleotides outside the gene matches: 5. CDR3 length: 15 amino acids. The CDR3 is CASSLFPGGDNEQFF. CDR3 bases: TGTGCCAGCAGCTTATTCCCGGGAGGGGACAATGAGCAGTTCTTC.